A selection of T cell receptor beta chains follows, all from one sample in a study of blood T cell repertoires in COVID-19. The assay was immunoSEQ multiplex PCR, and TCRdb's table has in-frame clones only and misses some. The data contain some 190,000 clones, about 80% of them singletons. Sequenced input: peripheral blood. These receptors all stem from a man in his sixties with acute or convalescent COVID-19. Both conserved end residues are part of each CDR3. A D gene is named only where the DNA matches it firmly. A row's size may be missing; if present it is once, few, many or a size class.

>.|TRBD2|TRBV11-3|TRBJ2-3
TGTGCCAGCAGCTTAAGCCGACTAGCGGGAGCCACAGATACGCAGTATTTT
CASSLSRLAGATDTQYF
>.|.|TRBV5-1|TRBJ2-2
TGCGCCAGCAGCTTGGACACGCCGAACACCGGGGAGCTGTTTTTT
CASSLDTPNTGELFF
>.|.|TRBV6-5|TRBJ2-6
TGTGCCAGCAGTCATAGAGGCCCTGGGGCCAACGTCCTGACTTTC
CASSHRGPGANVLTF
>.|TRBD1|TRBV7-9|TRBJ1-5
TGTGCCAGCAGCGGGACAGGGGGTCAGCCCCAGCATTTT
CASSGTGGQPQHF
>.|.|TRBV18|TRBJ2-6
TGTGCCAGCTCACCTTACAGTGTCCCCTCTGGGGCCAACGTCCTGACTTTC
CASSPYSVPSGANVLTF
>.|.|TRBV5-4|TRBJ2-6
TGTGCCAGCAGTTTTTCAGGGGCCTCTGGGGCCAACGTCCTGACTTTC
CASSFSGASGANVLTF
>.|TRBD2|TRBV13|TRBJ2-7
TGTGCCAGCAGCGAGGAATTAGCGGGGGGAACCTACGAGCAGTACTTC
CASSEELAGGTYEQYF
>once|.|TRBV7-9|TRBJ2-3
TGTGCCAGCAGCCGCGGGGCCATGCAGTATTTT
CASSRGAMQYF
>.|.|TRBV7-9|TRBJ2-4
TGTGCCAGCAGCTTAGGTTCTGTCGTTGACATTCAGTACTTC
CASSLGSVVDIQYF
>.|TRBD1|TRBV5-1|TRBJ2-1
TGCGCCAGCAGCGGCGGGACAGGACTCAACAATGAGCAGTTCTTC
CASSGGTGLNNEQFF
>.|.|TRBV12-3/TRBV12-4|TRBJ2-3
TGTGCCAGCAGTTTTTCAGGTGTCGATACGCAGTATTTT
CASSFSGVDTQYF
>.|.|TRBV12-5|TRBJ2-1
TGTGCTAGTGGCCTTGCAGGGGGCGGGAGTAATGAGCAGTTCTTC
CASGLAGGGSNEQFF
>.|TRBD2|TRBV27|TRBJ2-3
TGTGCCAGCAGTTATTCGGGACTAGAAATTGATACGCAGTATTTT
CASSYSGLEIDTQYF
>.|.|TRBV19|TRBJ2-1
TGTGCCAGTAGTTATAGCAGCTCCTACAATGAGCAGTTCTTC
CASSYSSSYNEQFF
>.|TRBD1|TRBV5-4|TRBJ1-2
TGTGCCAGCAGCCTAGGACAGGGACGAGCTAACTATGGCTACACCTTC
CASSLGQGRANYGYTF
>few|.|TRBV20-1|TRBJ1-2
TGCAGTGCTAGTCCCCTGGATGGGGGCGCGCGGGGCTACACCTTC
CSASPLDGGARGYTF
>.|.|TRBV19|TRBJ2-3
TGTGCCAGTAGTATATCACTGTCCACAGATACGCAGTATTTT
CASSISLSTDTQYF
>.|TRBD1|TRBV9|TRBJ2-3
TGTGCCAGCAGCCTAAGACAGGGTCCCTCCACAGATACGCAGTATTTT
CASSLRQGPSTDTQYF
>.|TRBD1|TRBV6-5|TRBJ2-7
TGTGCCATACAATCGGGACAGGGGCGGGAGCAGTACTTC
CAIQSGQGREQYF
>.|TRBD2|TRBV4-2|TRBJ2-1
TGTGCCAGCAGCCAAGAAGGTGGGGGGGAAAAGAGCGGGAGCTACAATGAGCAGTTCTTC
CASSQEGGGEKSGSYNEQFF
>.|TRBD1|TRBV6-5|TRBJ1-5
TGTGCCAGCAGATCGGACAGGTATAGCAATCAGCCCCAGCATTTT
CASRSDRYSNQPQHF
>few|TRBD2|TRBV7-9|TRBJ2-2
TGTGCCAGCAGCTTCGGGACTAGCGGGAGCGCGAACACCGGGGAGCTGTTTTTT
CASSFGTSGSANTGELFF
>.|.|TRBV6-6|TRBJ1-1
TGTGCCAGCAGTTACTCCCACGCAGGGGCTTCTCCAGAAGCTTTCTTT
CASSYSHAGASPEAFF
>.|TRBD1|TRBV30|TRBJ1-3
TGTGCCTGGAGCGAGACAGGGGGCCACGGAAACACCATATATTTT
CAWSETGGHGNTIYF
>.|TRBD1|TRBV4-1|TRBJ2-7
TGCGCCAGCAGCCTCGACAGGGAACAAGAGCAGTACTTC
CASSLDREQEQYF
>.|TRBD2|TRBV2|TRBJ2-1
TGTGCCATTACTACCCGACTAGCGGCCTACAATGAGCAGTTCTTC
CAITTRLAAYNEQFF
>.|TRBD1|TRBV7-6|TRBJ1-6
TGTGCCAGCAGCTTAACGGGACAGGGGGATTCACCCCTCCACTTT
CASSLTGQGDSPLHF
>.|TRBD2|TRBV24-1|TRBJ2-1
TGTGCCACCAGTGACTTGGGACTAGCGGGAGGCTGGCGGCAGTTCTTC
CATSDLGLAGGWRQFF
>.|TRBD1|TRBV5-1|TRBJ1-4
TGCGCCAGCAGCCGGCAGGGGGCGGCTAATGAAAAACTGTTTTTT
CASSRQGAANEKLFF
>.|TRBD2|TRBV11-3|TRBJ2-1
TGTGCCAGCAGCTTCGAAAGCGGGGGTAAGGATGAGCAGTTCTTC
CASSFESGGKDEQFF
>once|TRBD1|TRBV5-6|TRBJ2-7
TGTGCCAGCAGCCGGACAGGGTCCCACGAGCAGTACTTC
CASSRTGSHEQYF
>.|.|TRBV9|TRBJ1-1
TGTGCCAGCGGACTGGTGAACACTGAAGCTTTCTTT
CASGLVNTEAFF
>.|TRBD2|TRBV6-5|TRBJ2-5
TGTGCCAGCAAGAGCGGGGGGGCCGGTGAGACCCAGTACTTC
CASKSGGAGETQYF
>.|.|TRBV7-9|TRBJ1-1
TGTGCCAGCAGCTTCGACCCCGGGACTGCGAACACTGAAGCTTTCTTT
CASSFDPGTANTEAFF
>.|.|TRBV6-6|TRBJ1-2
TGTGCCAGCGGGGGAGGGCCCAACAATGGCTACACCTTC
CASGGGPNNGYTF
>.|.|TRBV3-1/TRBV3-2|TRBJ1-6
TGTGCCAGCAGCCAAGAGTTTGGTAACAGGCTAAATTCACCCCTCCACTTT
CASSQEFGNRLNSPLHF
>.|TRBD1|TRBV9|TRBJ1-6
TGTGCCAGCAGCGGACAGGGGGCTCCCCCCCACTTT
CASSGQGAPPHF
>.|.|TRBV3-1/TRBV3-2|TRBJ2-1
TGTGCCAGCAGCCCCAGAATCTCCTACAATGAGCAGTTCTTC
CASSPRISYNEQFF
>.|.|TRBV6-5|TRBJ2-3
TGTGCCAGTATTGAGGGATCCGGTACAGATACGCAGTATTTT
CASIEGSGTDTQYF
>.|.|TRBV10-2|TRBJ2-1
TGCGCCAGCAGCCAATGGCCCGAGCAGTTCTTC
CASSQWPEQFF
>.|.|TRBV6-5|TRBJ1-5
TGTGCCAGTGTTTTCTCAGGGCCCCAGCCCCAGCATTTT
CASVFSGPQPQHF
>.|.|TRBV7-9|TRBJ2-3
TGTGCCAGCAGCTTATCCCGACCGGGGGGCCAGGGTTTCGGGGATACGCAGTATTTT
CASSLSRPGGQGFGDTQYF
>.|TRBD2|TRBV4-1|TRBJ2-7
TGCGCCAGCAGCCAAGCCACTAGCGGCTACGAGCAGTACTTC
CASSQATSGYEQYF
>.|.|TRBV6-1|TRBJ2-1
TGTGCCAGCAGTCAACAACTACAGGGCGATGAGCAGTTCTTC
CASSQQLQGDEQFF
>once|.|TRBV7-2|TRBJ1-6
TGTGCCAGCAGCACGACAGTTTATAATTCACCCCTCCACTTT
CASSTTVYNSPLHF
>.|.|TRBV7-3|TRBJ1-5
TGTGCCAGCAGCCCGACAAAGGGGGGCAATCAGCCCCAGCATTTT
CASSPTKGGNQPQHF